The present T cell receptor (beta chain) was sequenced within a study of T cells in Graves' hyperthyroidism and ophthalmopathy. This clonotype has a count of ten or more. The investigators amplified TCR beta CDR3 regions from RNA transcripts. The HTBI primer set served for first-round RT-PCR of the TCR CDR3. A single record per CDR3 protein comes from TCRdb applying MiXCR to the multiplex PCR reads. The sample shows fewer than 350,000 distinct CDR3 sequences, 15% to 20% of them seen only once. CDR1 is LNHDA, CDR2 SQIVND, per germline (reference sequence). V gave up 2 bases and J gave up 0 bases, with 11 bases separating them. The length of the CDR3 is 16 residues.

V gene TRBV19 combines with J gene TRBJ1-3; the D is unclear. The sequence came from a woman in her thirties or forties with Graves' ophthalmopathy. The sample was blood. CDR3 in DNA: TGTGCCAGTAGTATACAACTGCCAGGCTCTGGAAACACCATATATTTT. Its protein product is CASSIQLPGSGNTIYF.